This section outlines one TCR beta chain sequence together with its context. Its target is not known. Germline V gene lookup returns CDR1 SGHTA and CDR2 FQGNSA. The V and J ends lost 3 bases and 5 bases, in that order; junction bases with no gene match: 11. The length of the CDR3 is 16 residues. This sample was included in a study of T cells in Graves' hyperthyroidism and ophthalmopathy. Amplification of TCR beta CDR3 regions used RNA as the template. HTBI primers were employed in a first-round RT-PCR of the TCR CDR3. One entry per CDR3 protein results from TCRdb running MiXCR on the multiplex PCR reads. This sample has over 200,000 distinct CDR3 sequences; 13% to 15% occur once, and the top ten carry about 14%. Study results and limitations: A 13 V-J signature model discriminated ophthalmopathy versus stable hyperthyroidism. In validation, the model predicted ophthalmopathy. These predictions came a median 6.5 months before onset.

On the basis of clinical symptoms, serum thyroxine and TRAb, thyroid ultrasound and orbital computed tomography, diagnoses were made. The PBMCs studied were ones that came from 10 ml fresh peripheral blood. The TCR sequence derives from a woman in her 40s with Graves' hyperthyroidism that later progressed to Graves' ophthalmopathy. The V and J genes are TRBV7-2 and TRBJ2-5; 8 bases fit TRBD2. The specimen was blood. The CDR3 here is CASSFGVAGREETQYF. The DNA of the CDR3 is TGTGCCAGCAGCTTTGGGGTAGCGGGAAGGGAGGAGACCCAGTACTTC.